A single sample is the source of the 4 T cell receptor beta chains below, sequenced in a study of beta chain features in type 1 diabetes (dated by TCRdb to between 2017 and 2018). The library was made by the immunoSEQ multiplex PCR assay. The entire isolated RNA was reverse transcribed using the High Capacity cDNA Reverse Transcription Kit, and thus expressed TCRB transcripts were sequenced. The table comes from immuneACCESS by way of TCRdb, which keeps in-frame sequences with V and J called. Part of the clones is missing from these tables; in studies checked, under half for an unresolved V gene and the rest for unknown reasons. The sample table lists nearly 350,000 clones, roughly 8% of them with a count of one. Approximately 0.44% of the sample comes from the top ten. The sample consisted of central memory CD4+ T cells from blood. The origin of the receptors is a young woman in good health.

CDR3 region: CASSLAKTWGTKETQYF. CDR3 nucleotide sequence: TGTGCCAGCAGCTTAGCGAAAACCTGGGGAACAAAAGAGACCCAGTACTTC. The gene calls are TRBV7-2 and TRBJ2-5; D unclear. There are 17 residues in the CDR3. V was pared by 0 bases and J by 3 bases, with 17 bases between. CDR1 is SGHTA and CDR2 is FQGNSA in the germline V gene.

This clone was observed a few times. The chain employs TRBV5-1 and TRBJ2-2; D call uncertain. Trimming cost V 1 base and J 2 bases, with 9 bases left between them. Germline loops: CDR1 SGHRS, CDR2 YFSETQ. The length of the CDR3 is 15 residues. CDR3 bases: TGCGCCAGCAGCTTGATTTCAGGAAACACCGGGGAGCTGTTTTTT. It translates to CASSLISGNTGELFF.

This clone has only a few counts. The chain is built from TRBV4-2 and TRBJ2-3; D tentatively reads TRBD1 or TRBD2 (6 bases each). From germline, CDR1 is LGHNA and CDR2 YNFKEQ. V gave up 0 bases and J gave up 4 bases, with 23 bases separating them. This CDR3 is 19 amino acids long. The CDR3 sequence is CASSQDSQPAGRGPDTQYF. The CDR3 DNA follows: TGTGCCAGCAGCCAAGATTCCCAGCCAGCGGGCAGGGGCCCAGATACGCAGTATTTT.

This clone came up a few times. The rearrangement links TRBV29-1 to TRBJ2-5; TRBD2 matches at 7 bases. Losses at the gene ends were 6 bases for V and 4 bases for J; bases not matched to a gene: 5. The CDR3 spans 12 residues. Germline CDR1 and CDR2: SQVTM and ANQGSEA. The DNA for the CDR3 is TGCAGCGTACGGACTAGGTCAGAGACCCAGTACTTC. Amino acids: CSVRTRSETQYF.